This TCR beta chain originates from a study of T-cell reconstitution after alpha-beta-depleted transplantation in children. Unmatched junction bases numbered 13, after V lost 6 bases and J lost 3 bases. Germline assignment: CDR1 SQVTM and CDR2 ANQGSEA. The CDR3 sequence is 17 residues long. Using unique molecular identifiers, the investigators prepared the TCRbeta library. TCRdb recomputed calls from the PCR reads with MiXCR, one row per CDR3 protein. This table has a few hundred thousand distinct CDR3 sequences, approximately 12% appearing once. This clonotype was found many times. V gene TRBV29-1 combines with J gene TRBJ2-1; 11 bases are shared with TRBD2. The clonotype originates from a human donor who donated a stem cell graft to a child with combined immunodeficiency. The source material was PBMCs from the stem cell graft donor, sampled from the stem cell graft. CDR3 nucleotides: TGCAGCGTCGCTACCCCGACTAGCGGGAATGACTACAATGAGCAGTTCTTC. Its protein product is CSVATPTSGNDYNEQFF.